The clone carrying this T cell receptor (beta chain) was counted a single time. Antigen specificity is unknown. The sample originates from a study of T cell repertoires in ileal Crohn's disease. Broader study findings: Every patient over 26.8% clonality showed endoscopic recurrence.

TCRdb's table, derived via immunoSEQ multiplex PCR, lists solely in-frame clones and lacks some. The table lists some 3,400 clones, just over 90% of them singletons. The CDR3 runs 18 residues. CDR1 SGHVS and CDR2 FNYEAQ come from the germline V gene. V gave up 0 bases and J gave up 4 bases, with 19 bases separating them. The chain couples TRBV7-6 to TRBJ2-1; D possibly matches TRBD1 or TRBD2 (6 bases each). The sequence derives from an adult with Crohn's disease. The sequenced sample consisted of ileal tissue. The CDR3 DNA reads TGTGCCAGCAGCTTAGCGAGCCCGGGGGCGCGTCTTTACAATGAGCAGTTCTTC. Translation gives CASSLASPGARLYNEQFF.